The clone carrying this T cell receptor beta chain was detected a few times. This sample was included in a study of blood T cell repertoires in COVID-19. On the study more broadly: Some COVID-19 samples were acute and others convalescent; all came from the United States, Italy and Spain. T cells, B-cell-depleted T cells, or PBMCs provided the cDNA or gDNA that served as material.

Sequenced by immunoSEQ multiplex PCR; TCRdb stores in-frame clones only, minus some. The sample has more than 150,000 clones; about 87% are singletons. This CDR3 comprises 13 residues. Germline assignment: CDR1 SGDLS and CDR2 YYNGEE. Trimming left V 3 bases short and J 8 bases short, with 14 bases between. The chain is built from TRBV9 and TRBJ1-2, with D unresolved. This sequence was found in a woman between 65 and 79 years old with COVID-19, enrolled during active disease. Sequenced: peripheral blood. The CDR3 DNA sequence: TGTGCCAGCAGCGCAGCCACTCTCGGGGGCTACACCTTC. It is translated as CASSAATLGGYTF.